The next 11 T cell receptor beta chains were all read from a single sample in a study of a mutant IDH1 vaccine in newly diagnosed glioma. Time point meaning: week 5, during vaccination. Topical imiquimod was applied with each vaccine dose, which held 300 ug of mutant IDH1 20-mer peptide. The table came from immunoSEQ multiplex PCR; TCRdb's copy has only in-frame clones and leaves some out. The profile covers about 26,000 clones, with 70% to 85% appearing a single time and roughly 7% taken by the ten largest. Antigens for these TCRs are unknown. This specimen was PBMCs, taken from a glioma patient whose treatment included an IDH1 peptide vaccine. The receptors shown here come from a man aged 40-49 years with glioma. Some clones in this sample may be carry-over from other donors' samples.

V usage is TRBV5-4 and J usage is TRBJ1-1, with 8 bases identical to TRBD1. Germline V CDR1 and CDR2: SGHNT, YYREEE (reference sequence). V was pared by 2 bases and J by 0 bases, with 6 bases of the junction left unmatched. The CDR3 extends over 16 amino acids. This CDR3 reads CASSLGQGNLNTEAFF. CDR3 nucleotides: TGTGCCAGCAGCTTAGGACAGGGAAATCTGAACACTGAAGCTTTCTTT.

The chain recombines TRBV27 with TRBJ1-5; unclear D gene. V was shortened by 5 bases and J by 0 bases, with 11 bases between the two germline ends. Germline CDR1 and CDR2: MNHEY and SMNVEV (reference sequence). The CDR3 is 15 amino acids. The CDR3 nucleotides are TGTGCCAGCAGTCGGAGTATCTATAGCAATCAGCCCCAGCATTTT. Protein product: CASSRSIYSNQPQHF.

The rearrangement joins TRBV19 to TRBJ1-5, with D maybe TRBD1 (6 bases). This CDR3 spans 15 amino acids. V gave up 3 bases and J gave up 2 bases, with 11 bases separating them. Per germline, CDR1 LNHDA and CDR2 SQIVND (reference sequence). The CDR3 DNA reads TGTGCCAGTAGTATGACGGGGGCTGGCAATCAGCCCCAGCATTTT. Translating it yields CASSMTGAGNQPQHF.

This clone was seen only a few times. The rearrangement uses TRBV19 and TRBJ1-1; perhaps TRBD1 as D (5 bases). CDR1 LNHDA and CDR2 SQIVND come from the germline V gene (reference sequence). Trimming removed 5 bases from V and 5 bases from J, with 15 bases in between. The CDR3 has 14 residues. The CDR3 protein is CASSPGWGETEAFF. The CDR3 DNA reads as TGTGCCAGTAGTCCCGGTTGGGGGGAGACTGAAGCTTTCTTT.

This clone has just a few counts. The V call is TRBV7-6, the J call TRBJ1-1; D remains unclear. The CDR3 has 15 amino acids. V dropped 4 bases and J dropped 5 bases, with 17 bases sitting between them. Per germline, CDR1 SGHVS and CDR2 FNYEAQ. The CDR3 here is CASSSSHPMGTEAFF. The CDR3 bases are TGTGCCAGCAGCTCGTCCCACCCTATGGGTACTGAAGCTTTCTTT.

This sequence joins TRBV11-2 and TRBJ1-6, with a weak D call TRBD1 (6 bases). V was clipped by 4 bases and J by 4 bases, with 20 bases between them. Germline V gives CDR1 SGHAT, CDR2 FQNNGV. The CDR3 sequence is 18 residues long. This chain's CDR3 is CASSSNRAPSHYNSPLHF. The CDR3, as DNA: TGTGCCAGCAGCTCTAACAGGGCCCCGTCGCATTATAATTCACCCCTCCACTTT. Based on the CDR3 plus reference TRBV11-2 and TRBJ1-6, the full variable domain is EAGVAQSPRYKIIEKRQSVAFWCNPISGHATLYWYQQILGQGPKLLIQFQNNGVVDDSQLPKDRFSAERLKGVDSTLKIQPAKLEDSAVYLCASSSNRAPSHYNSPLHFGNGTRLTVT.

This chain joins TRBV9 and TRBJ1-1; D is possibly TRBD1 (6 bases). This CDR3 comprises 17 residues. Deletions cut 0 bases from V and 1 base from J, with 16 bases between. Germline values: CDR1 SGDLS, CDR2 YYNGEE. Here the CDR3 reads CASSVGGGGGKNTEAFF. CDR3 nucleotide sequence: TGTGCCAGCAGCGTAGGGGGAGGGGGTGGTAAGAACACTGAAGCTTTCTTT. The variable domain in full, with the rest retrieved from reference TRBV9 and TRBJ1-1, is DSGVTQTPKHLITATGQRVTLRCSPRSGDLSVYWYQQSLDQGLQFLIQYYNGEERAKGNILERFSAQQFPDLHSELNLSSLELGDSALYFCASSVGGGGGKNTEAFFGQGTRLTVV.

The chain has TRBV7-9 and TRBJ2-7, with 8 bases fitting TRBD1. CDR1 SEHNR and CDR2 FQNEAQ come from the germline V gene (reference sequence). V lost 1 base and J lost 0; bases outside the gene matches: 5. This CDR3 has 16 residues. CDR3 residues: CASSLGGTGGSYEQYF. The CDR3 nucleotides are TGTGCCAGCAGCTTAGGAGGGACAGGAGGCTCCTACGAGCAGTACTTC.

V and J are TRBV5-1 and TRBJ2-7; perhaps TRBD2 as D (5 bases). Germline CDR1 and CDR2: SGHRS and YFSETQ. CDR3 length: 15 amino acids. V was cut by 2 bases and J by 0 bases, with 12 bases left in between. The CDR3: CASSFIGGPSYEQYF. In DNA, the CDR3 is TGCGCCAGCAGCTTTATTGGCGGGCCCTCCTACGAGCAGTACTTC.

CDR3 DNA: TGTGCCAGCAGCTTAGGGGGGTTCAGCAACGAGCAGTACTTC. This sequence encodes CASSLGGFSNEQYF. The rearrangement links TRBV7-2 to TRBJ2-7, with D tentatively TRBD1 or TRBD2 (5 bases each). Germline assignment: CDR1 SGHTA and CDR2 FQGNSA. The length of the CDR3 is 14 residues. Trimming shortened V by 1 base and J by 5 bases, and 12 bases separated the two germline ends. The entire variable domain, with the rest obtained from reference TRBV7-2 and TRBJ2-7, is as follows: GAGVSQSPSNKVTEKGKDVELRCDPISGHTALYWYRQSLGQGLEFLIYFQGNSAPDKSGLPSDRFSAERTGGSVSTLTIQRTQQEDSAVYLCASSLGGFSNEQYFGPGTRLTVT.

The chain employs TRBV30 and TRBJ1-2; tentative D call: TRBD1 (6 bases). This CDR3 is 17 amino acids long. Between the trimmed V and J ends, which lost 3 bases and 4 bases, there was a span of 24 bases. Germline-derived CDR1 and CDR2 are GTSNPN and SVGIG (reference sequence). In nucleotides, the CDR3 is TGTGCCTGGAGCAGACTCCAGGGGACCCAGATATCCTATGGCTACACCTTC. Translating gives CAWSRLQGTQISYGYTF.